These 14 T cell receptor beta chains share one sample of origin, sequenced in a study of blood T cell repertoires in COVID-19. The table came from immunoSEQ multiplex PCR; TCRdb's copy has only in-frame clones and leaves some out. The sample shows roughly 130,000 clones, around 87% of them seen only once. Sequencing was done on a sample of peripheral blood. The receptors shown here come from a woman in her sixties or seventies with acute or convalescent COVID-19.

CDR3 nucleotides: TGTGCCAGCAGCTTTGAAACGCCGGGGAATGAGCAGTTCTTC. As protein: CASSFETPGNEQFF. The rearrangement uses TRBV7-9 and TRBJ2-1, with D possibly TRBD2 on 5 matching bases. Germline V gene lookup returns CDR1 SEHNR and CDR2 FQNEAQ (reference sequence). Trimming stripped 3 bases from V and 7 bases from J, with 13 bases between. The CDR3 covers 14 residues.

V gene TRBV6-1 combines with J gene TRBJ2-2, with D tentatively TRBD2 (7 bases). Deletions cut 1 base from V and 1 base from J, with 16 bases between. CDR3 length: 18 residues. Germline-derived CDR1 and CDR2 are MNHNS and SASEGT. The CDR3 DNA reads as TGTGCCAGCAGTGAAGAACGAGGGGGGGCCCTGAACACCGGGGAGCTGTTTTTT. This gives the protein CASSEERGGALNTGELFF.

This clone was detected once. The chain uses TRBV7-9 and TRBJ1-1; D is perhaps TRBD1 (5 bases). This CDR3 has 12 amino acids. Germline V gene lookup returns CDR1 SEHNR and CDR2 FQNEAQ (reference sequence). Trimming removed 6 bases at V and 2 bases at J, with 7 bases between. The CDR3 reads CASRTANTEAFF. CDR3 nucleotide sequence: TGTGCCAGCAGGACAGCTAACACTGAAGCTTTCTTT.

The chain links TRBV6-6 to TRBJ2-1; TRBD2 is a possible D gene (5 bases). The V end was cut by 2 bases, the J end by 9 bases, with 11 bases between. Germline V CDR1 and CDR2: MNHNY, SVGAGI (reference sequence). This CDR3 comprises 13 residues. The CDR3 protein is CASSYGLDGEQFF. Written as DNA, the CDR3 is TGTGCCAGCAGTTACGGACTGGACGGTGAGCAGTTCTTC.

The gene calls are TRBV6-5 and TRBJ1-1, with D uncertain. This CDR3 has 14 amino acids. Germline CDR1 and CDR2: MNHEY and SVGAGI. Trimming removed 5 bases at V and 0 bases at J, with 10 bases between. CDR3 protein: CASSLDAMNTEAFF. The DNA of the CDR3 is TGTGCCAGCAGTCTTGATGCTATGAACACTGAAGCTTTCTTT.

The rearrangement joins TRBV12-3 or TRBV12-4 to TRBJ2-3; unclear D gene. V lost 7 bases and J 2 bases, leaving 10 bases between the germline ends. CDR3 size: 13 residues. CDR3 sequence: CASTVSYTDTQYF. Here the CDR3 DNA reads TGTGCCAGCACTGTCTCGTACACAGATACGCAGTATTTT.

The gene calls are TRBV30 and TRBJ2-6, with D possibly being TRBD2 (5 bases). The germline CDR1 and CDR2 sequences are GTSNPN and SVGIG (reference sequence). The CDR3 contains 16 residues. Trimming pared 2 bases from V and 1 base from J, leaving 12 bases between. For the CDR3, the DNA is TGTGCCTGGAGTAGAGGTAGAGGGTCTGGGGCCAACGTCCTGACTTTC. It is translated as CAWSRGRGSGANVLTF.

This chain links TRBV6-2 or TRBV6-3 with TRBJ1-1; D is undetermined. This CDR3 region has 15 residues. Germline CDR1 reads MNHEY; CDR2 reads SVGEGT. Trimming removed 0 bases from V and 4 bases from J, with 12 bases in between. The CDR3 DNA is TGTGCCAGCAGTTACTCGACGGACCGGGGCACTGAAGCTTTCTTT. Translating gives CASSYSTDRGTEAFF.

CDR3 DNA: TGTGCCAGCAGCCAAGATCCCAATAGCAATCAGCCCCAGCATTTT. It translates to CASSQDPNSNQPQHF. This chain connects TRBV3-1 (or the pseudogene TRBV3-2) to TRBJ1-5, with unresolved D. The V end lost 0 bases, the J end lost 0 bases, and 6 bases lay between the germline ends. The CDR3 consists of 15 residues. The germline V gene has CDR1 LGHDT and CDR2 YNNKEL (reference sequence).

The CDR3 reads CASSLSTGGTYGYTF. The CDR3 coding sequence is TGTGCCAGCAGCTTGAGTACGGGGGGGACTTACGGCTACACCTTC. This chain uses TRBV7-2 with TRBJ1-2, with D maybe TRBD1 (5 bases). Trimming pared 3 bases from V and 8 bases from J, leaving 19 bases between. The CDR3 sequence is 15 residues long. Looked up from germline, CDR1 is SGHTA and CDR2 is FQGNSA.

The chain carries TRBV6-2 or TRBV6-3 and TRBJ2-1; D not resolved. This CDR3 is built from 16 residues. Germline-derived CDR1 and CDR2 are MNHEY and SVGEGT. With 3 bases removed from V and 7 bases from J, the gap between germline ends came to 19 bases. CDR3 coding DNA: TGTGCCAGCAGTTATTCCAACCGGCGGCCGGCGAATGAGCAGTTCTTC. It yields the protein CASSYSNRRPANEQFF.

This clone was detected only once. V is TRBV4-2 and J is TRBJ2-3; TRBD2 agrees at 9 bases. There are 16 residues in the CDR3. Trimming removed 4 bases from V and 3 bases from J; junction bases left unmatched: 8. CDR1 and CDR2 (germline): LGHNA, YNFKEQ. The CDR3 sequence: CASSPSGREGTDTQYF. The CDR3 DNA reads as TGTGCCAGCAGCCCCTCAGGGCGGGAGGGAACAGATACGCAGTATTTT.

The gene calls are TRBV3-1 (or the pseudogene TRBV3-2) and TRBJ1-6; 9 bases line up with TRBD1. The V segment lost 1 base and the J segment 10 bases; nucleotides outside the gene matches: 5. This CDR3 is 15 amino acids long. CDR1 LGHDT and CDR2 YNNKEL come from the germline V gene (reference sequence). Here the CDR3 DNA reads TGTGCCAGCAGCCAAGTTTGGACAGGGGAGTCACCCCTCCACTTT. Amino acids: CASSQVWTGESPLHF.

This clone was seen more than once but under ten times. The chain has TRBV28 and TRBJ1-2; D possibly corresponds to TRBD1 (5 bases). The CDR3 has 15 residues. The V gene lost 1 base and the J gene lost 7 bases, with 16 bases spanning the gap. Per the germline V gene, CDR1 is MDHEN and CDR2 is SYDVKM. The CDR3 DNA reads TGTGCCAGCAGTTTATCGTCCGGGGGGGTCTCTGGCTACACCTTC. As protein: CASSLSSGGVSGYTF.